Below are 32 T cell receptor beta chains sequenced from a single sample in a study of cytomegalovirus exposure and HLA in healthy donors. The study ran its PCR with 60 Vbeta and 13 Jbeta primers. Produced via immunoSEQ multiplex PCR; TCRdb's table is partial and in-frame only. The table lists 90,000 to 130,000 clones, approximately 82% of them singletons, with 22% in the top ten. Sequencing used PBMCs. These receptors came from a young man in good health and CMV-seropositive.

The chain combines TRBV15 with TRBJ1-1; weak D call: TRBD1 (6 bases). This CDR3 has 12 residues. Germline V gene data show CDR1 as LNHNV and CDR2 as YYDKDF (reference sequence). V was trimmed by 4 bases and J by 6 bases, leaving 9 bases between them. The CDR3: CATSTGAPEAFF. The CDR3, as DNA: TGTGCCACCAGCACAGGGGCCCCTGAAGCTTTCTTT.

This chain connects TRBV13 to TRBJ2-6; 7 bases are a match to TRBD1. The junction had 3 bases not matched to a gene; V was cut back by 3 bases and J by 1 base. The CDR3 has 16 residues. Germline values: CDR1 PRHDT, CDR2 FYEKMQ (reference sequence). CDR3 nucleotides: TGTGCCAGCAGCTTGACAGGGACGTCTGGGGCCAACGTCCTGACTTTC. This sequence encodes CASSLTGTSGANVLTF.

V usage is TRBV6-4 and J usage is TRBJ2-6; D unresolved. CDR1 is MRHNA and CDR2 is SNTAGT in the germline V gene. Trimming shortened V by 5 bases and J by 0 bases, and 5 bases separated the two germline ends. The CDR3 runs to 14 residues. The CDR3 loop reads CASSTGSGANVLTF. The CDR3 nucleotides are TGTGCCAGCAGTACGGGCTCTGGGGCCAACGTCCTGACTTTC.

The chain is built from TRBV18 and TRBJ2-1; tentatively, D is TRBD1 (6 bases). V was trimmed by 1 base and J by 9 bases, leaving 28 bases between them. Germline CDR1 KGHSH, CDR2 LQKENI. The CDR3 extends over 19 amino acids. The CDR3 nucleotides read TGTGCCAGCTCACCACTCACAGGGAAGAACCCCCCTACAATTATTGAGCAGTTCTTC. Translation: CASSPLTGKNPPTIIEQFF.

The chain uses TRBV6-5 and TRBJ2-1; D uncertain. Germline loops: CDR1 MNHEY, CDR2 SVGAGI. CDR3 size: 12 residues. The germline V and J ends were trimmed by 4 bases and 6 bases, with 7 bases remaining between them. The CDR3 loop reads CASSLAVNEQFF. CDR3 bases: TGTGCCAGCAGTTTGGCCGTCAATGAGCAGTTCTTC.

The gene calls are TRBV5-1 and TRBJ2-1, with 7 bases lining up with TRBD2. V was clipped by 0 bases and J by 0 bases; unmatched bases: 9. Germline V gives CDR1 SGHRS, CDR2 YFSETQ. The CDR3 has 18 residues. The CDR3 DNA sequence: TGCGCCAGCAGCTTGGGTCCTAGCGGAAGTCTCTCCTACAATGAGCAGTTCTTC. It specifies CASSLGPSGSLSYNEQFF.

The chain employs TRBV2 and TRBJ2-5; TRBD1 agrees at 11 bases. J was trimmed by 5 bases and V by 4 bases; bases with no gene match: 6. Germline V gene lookup returns CDR1 SNHLY and CDR2 FYNNEI. This CDR3 has 15 amino acids. The CDR3 region has the DNA TGTGCCAGCAGTGCGGACAGGGGGCGCCGGGAGACCCAGTACTTC. Its translation is CASSADRGRRETQYF.

The chain links TRBV28 to TRBJ1-1; TRBD1 is a possible D gene (6 bases). This CDR3 is built from 11 residues. Germline-derived CDR1 and CDR2 are MDHEN and SYDVKM. With 6 bases removed from V and 8 bases from J, the gap between germline ends came to 10 bases. CDR3 sequence reads: CASSPGTEAFF. CDR3 DNA sequence: TGTGCCAGCAGCCCCGGGACAGAAGCTTTCTTT.

The rearrangement links TRBV9 to TRBJ1-4; D unclear. CDR3 size: 14 residues. CDR1 and CDR2 (germline): SGDLS, YYNGEE. V lost 0 bases and J lost 4, with 7 bases in between. CDR3 loop: CASSVGQYNEKLFF. In DNA, the CDR3 is TGTGCCAGCAGCGTAGGGCAGTATAATGAAAAACTGTTTTTT.

Concerning this clone: Its ends do not fully match the called genes, so a read error is possible. The sample holds other DNA sequences that translate to the same CDR3. The CDR3 loop is CSVDRARGDEQYF. The CDR3 DNA reads as TGTAGCGTTGACCGGGCCCGGGGAGACGAGCAGTACTTC. This chain connects TRBV29-1 to TRBJ2-7; D possibly corresponds to TRBD2 (5 bases). Germline lookup yields CDR1 SQVTM and CDR2 ANQGSEA. The CDR3 length is 13 residues.

The chain carries TRBV4-2 and TRBJ2-1; 8 bases align to TRBD2. This CDR3 comprises 15 residues. Germline V gives CDR1 LGHNA, CDR2 YNFKEQ. V lost 2 bases, J lost 9 bases, and 9 bases stayed unmatched. The CDR3 sequence: CASSQTGTRGAEQFF. Here the CDR3 DNA reads TGTGCCAGCAGCCAAACCGGGACTAGAGGGGCTGAGCAGTTCTTC.

The chain joins TRBV5-4 to TRBJ1-2, with a tentative D call TRBD1 (6 bases). Trimming took off 2 bases at V and 2 bases at J, with 10 bases between the two ends. The germline gives CDR1 SGHNT, CDR2 YYREEE (reference sequence). The CDR3 consists of 14 residues. CDR3 protein: CASSFRDNNYGYTF. The CDR3 bases are TGTGCCAGCAGCTTTCGGGACAACAACTATGGCTACACCTTC. The whole variable domain, filled in from reference TRBV5-4 and TRBJ1-2, reads ETGVTQSPTHLIKTRGQQVTLRCSSQSGHNTVSWYQQALGQGPQFIFQYYREEENGRGNFPPRFSGLQFPNYSSELNVNALELDDSALYLCASSFRDNNYGYTFGSGTRLTVV.

This clone is a singleton in its sample. This chain connects TRBV5-1 to TRBJ2-3, with 8 bases identical to TRBD2. Trimming cost V 0 bases and J 6 bases; bases outside gene matches: 15. Germline V gene sequence: CDR1 SGHRS, CDR2 YFSETQ. The CDR3 sequence is 18 residues long. CDR3 DNA sequence: TGCGCCAGCAGCTTGGAAGGTTGGAGGGGTAGCGGGATGGATACGCAGTATTTT. Its translation: CASSLEGWRGSGMDTQYF.

This rearrangement joins TRBV11-3 to TRBJ2-7; D is perhaps TRBD2 (6 bases). The germline V and J ends were trimmed by 5 bases and 7 bases, with 12 bases remaining between them. Looked up from germline, CDR1 is SGHNT and CDR2 is YENEEA. This CDR3 contains 12 residues. The CDR3 here is CASSMTAGEQYV. CDR3 nucleotide sequence: TGTGCCAGCAGCATGACCGCGGGAGAGCAGTACGTC.

The rearrangement joins TRBV1 to TRBJ1-1. TRBV1 is listed as a pseudogene. The CDR3 contains 10 residues. The DNA for the CDR3 is TGCACCAGCAGCCAAGATAATACTTTCTTT. Its translation is CTSSQDNTFF.

The genes are TRBV28 and TRBJ1-4; D is uncertain. Trimming removed 3 bases at V and 4 bases at J, with 15 bases between. The germline V gene encodes CDR1 MDHEN and CDR2 SYDVKM. This CDR3 has 16 amino acids. CDR3 sequence reads: CASSFLGSQSNEKLFF. The CDR3 DNA is TGTGCCAGCAGTTTTCTAGGGAGTCAGAGTAATGAAAAACTGTTTTTT.

This sequence joins TRBV28 and TRBJ1-5; no reliable D call. In germline, CDR1 is MDHEN, CDR2 SYDVKM. Trimming pared 4 bases from V and 4 bases from J, leaving 11 bases between. This CDR3 has 14 residues. The DNA for the CDR3 is TGTGCCAGCAGTTGGGGAGCCTTGAATCAGCCCCAGCATTTT. This encodes CASSWGALNQPQHF. The full variable domain, rest sourced from reference TRBV28 and TRBJ1-5, is DVKVTQSSRYLVKRTGEKVFLECVQDMDHENMFWYRQDPGLGLRLIYFSYDVKMKEKGDIPEGYSVSREKKERFSLILESASTNQTSMYLCASSWGALNQPQHFGDGTRLSIL.

A few counts support this clone. CDR3 loop: CASSEKSSGSDRQFF. CDR3 DNA sequence: TGTGCCAGCAGTGAAAAATCTAGCGGGTCGGACCGGCAGTTCTTC. This sequence joins TRBV25-1 and TRBJ2-1, with TRBD2 identical over 8 bases. This CDR3 is built from 15 residues. Germline lookup yields CDR1 MGHDK and CDR2 SYGVNS. V was pared by 2 bases and J by 12 bases, with 12 bases of the junction left unmatched.

The chain combines TRBV7-3 with TRBJ2-7, with TRBD2 matching 13 bases. Trimming took 5 bases from V and 2 from J; bases not matched to a gene: 6. The CDR3 runs 16 residues. Germline-derived CDR1 and CDR2 are SGHTA and FQGTGA. Here the CDR3 DNA reads TGTGCCAGCAGCCTGCGGACTAGCGGGGGACCCTACGAGCAGTACTTC. It encodes CASSLRTSGGPYEQYF.

The chain joins TRBV5-4 to TRBJ2-3; tentative D call: TRBD2 (5 bases). Germline lookup yields CDR1 SGHNT and CDR2 YYREEE (reference sequence). The CDR3 covers 16 residues. Trimming took 0 bases from V and 0 from J, leaving 11 bases between them. CDR3 region: CASSLGGGISTDTQYF. The CDR3 bases are TGTGCCAGCAGCTTGGGTGGAGGTATTAGCACAGATACGCAGTATTTT.

This clone was recorded only once. The rearrangement uses TRBV27 and TRBJ2-3, with 8 bases identical to TRBD2. The CDR3 spans 15 residues. The germline V gene encodes CDR1 MNHEY and CDR2 SMNVEV (reference sequence). V lost 3 bases and J lost 2; bases outside the gene matches: 4. The DNA of the CDR3 is TGTGCCAGCAGTTTTCGTAGCGGGGCCACAGATACGCAGTATTTT. Translated: CASSFRSGATDTQYF.

The chain couples TRBV7-9 to TRBJ2-7; TRBD1 agrees at 7 bases. Germline V lookup: CDR1 SEHNR, CDR2 FQNEAQ (reference sequence). With 3 bases clipped from V and 0 bases from J, the junction kept 11 bases outside the gene matches. CDR3 length: 17 residues. In nucleotides, the CDR3 is TGTGCCAGCAGCTTGAACAGGGGATGGGAGAGCTCCTACGAGCAGTACTTC. Translating it yields CASSLNRGWESSYEQYF.

This chain joins TRBV29-1 and TRBJ1-1; D gene ambiguous. With 3 bases removed from V and 2 bases from J, the gap between germline ends came to 7 bases. This CDR3 has 12 residues. The V gene's germline CDR1 is SQVTM and CDR2 ANQGSEA. CDR3 in amino acids: CSVDRINTEAFF. The CDR3, as DNA: TGCAGCGTTGACAGGATTAACACTGAAGCTTTCTTT.

The sample holds a few counts of this clone. The V call is TRBV30, the J call TRBJ2-1; D is perhaps TRBD2 (6 bases). V gave up 2 bases and J gave up 10 bases, with 15 bases separating them. This CDR3 contains 13 residues. Looked up from germline, CDR1 is GTSNPN and CDR2 is SVGIG (reference sequence). The CDR3 reads CAWSRGGFSEQFF. The CDR3 bases are TGTGCCTGGAGTCGGGGAGGATTTTCAGAGCAGTTCTTC. The whole variable domain, remainder taken from reference TRBV30 and TRBJ2-1, is SQTIHQWPATLVQPVGSPLSLECTVEGTSNPNLYWYRQAAGRGLQLLFYSVGIGQISSEVPQNLSASRPQDRQFILSSKKLLLSDSGFYLCAWSRGGFSEQFFGPGTRLTVL.

This clone was seen just once. The chain combines TRBV9 with TRBJ1-3, with D hard to call. The CDR3 totals 13 residues. Looked up from germline, CDR1 is SGDLS and CDR2 is YYNGEE. Trimming shortened V by 3 bases and J by 0 bases, and 4 bases separated the two germline ends. CDR3 DNA sequence: TGTGCCAGCAGCGCAAACTCTGGAAACACCATATATTTT. It specifies CASSANSGNTIYF.

This clone was seen once. The chain is built from TRBV28 and TRBJ2-7; 8 positions match TRBD1. Trimming took 5 bases from V and 6 from J; bases not matched to a gene: 9. This CDR3 region has 14 residues. Germline CDR1 is MDHEN and CDR2 is SYDVKM. Written as DNA, the CDR3 is TGTGCCAGCAGTGTCCCTCAGGGGGCGGGCGAGCAGTACTTC. It codes for CASSVPQGAGEQYF.

This chain connects TRBV4-1 to TRBJ2-1; 13 bases line up with TRBD2. CDR1 is MGHRA, CDR2 YSYEKL, per germline. The CDR3 loop spans 16 amino acids. J was trimmed by 3 bases and V by 4 bases; bases with no gene match: 3. The CDR3 sequence is CASSPGTSGNYNEQFF. CDR3 DNA: TGCGCCAGCAGCCCCGGGACTAGCGGGAACTACAATGAGCAGTTCTTC.

The V call is TRBV14, the J call TRBJ2-1; 8 nucleotides align to TRBD2. CDR3 size: 15 residues. Germline V gene data show CDR1 as SGHDN and CDR2 as FVKESK. Trimming removed 7 bases from V and 1 base from J; junction bases left unmatched: 6. CDR3 sequence (DNA): TGTGCCAGCAAAGCGGGAGTGATGTCCTACAATGAGCAGTTCTTC. Translated: CASKAGVMSYNEQFF.

The rearrangement links TRBV7-9 to TRBJ2-1, with 14 bases aligning to TRBD2. The CDR3 spans 18 residues. The V gene's germline CDR1 is SEHNR and CDR2 FQNEAQ (reference sequence). V trimming: 5 bases; J trimming: 2 bases; junction bases outside the gene matches: 8. DNA for the CDR3: TGTGCCAGCAGCCATGGGACTAGCGGGAGAACGGCCTACAATGAGCAGTTCTTC. Translated: CASSHGTSGRTAYNEQFF.

The chain is built from TRBV2 and TRBJ1-1; 8 nucleotides align to TRBD1. The CDR3 has 14 residues. The germline V gene has CDR1 SNHLY and CDR2 FYNNEI. The V gene end was trimmed by 5 bases and the J gene end by 5 bases; junction bases not matched to a gene: 7. CDR3 sequence reads: CASSTIRGPTEAFF. In DNA, the CDR3 is TGTGCCAGCAGTACAATCAGGGGGCCTACTGAAGCTTTCTTT.

This clone was recorded only once. This chain links TRBV16 with TRBJ2-1; TRBD1 matches at 12 bases. This CDR3 spans 15 amino acids. Unmatched junction bases numbered 7, after V lost 4 bases and J lost 9 bases. Germline lookup yields CDR1 KGHSY and CDR2 FQNENV. DNA for the CDR3: TGTGCCAGCAGCCCCCGGGACAGGGGGCGAGGTGAGCAGTTCTTC. Its protein is CASSPRDRGRGEQFF.

The genes are TRBV10-3 and TRBJ1-5; D uncertain. Germline CDR1 is ENHRY and CDR2 is SYGVKD. The ends were cut back, 0 bases at V and 5 bases at J, with 8 bases in the middle. The CDR3 loop spans 14 amino acids. The CDR3 loop is CAISESTGYQPQHF. CDR3 DNA: TGTGCCATCAGTGAGTCGACCGGGTATCAGCCCCAGCATTTT.